Each of the 27 T cell receptor beta chains below was sequenced from the same sample in a study of blood T cells in healthy people across ages. The use of a sample-barcoded 5' primer and a J-beta primer mix characterized a second PCR of 7 to 11 cycles. TCRdb reprocessed the 5' RACE reads with MiXCR, giving one entry per CDR3 protein. The table lists roughly 800,000 distinct CDR3 sequences, 25% of them singletons. This same sample was also taken into another study, of T cells of mothers and their children.

Material for sequencing was blood. The receptors derive from a boy under 18 in good health.

To note about this clonotype: Just one base apart from a much larger clone, this may be a read error. The chain employs TRBV4-3 and TRBJ1-1; D is unresolved. V was shortened by 0 bases and J by 4 bases, with 12 bases between the two germline ends. The CDR3 is 15 residues long. Germline CDR1 reads LGHNA; CDR2 reads YSLEER. The CDR3 region has the DNA TGCGCCAGCAGCCAAGAGGGGTGGGGTTGCACTGAAGCTTTCTTT. It codes for CASSQEGWGCTEAFF.

This clonotype has just a few counts. The chain combines TRBV12-3 or TRBV12-4 with TRBJ1-4; D not resolved. V lost 3 bases and J lost 7, with 9 bases in between. The CDR3 runs 13 residues. CDR3 sequence (DNA): TGTGCCAGCAGTTTTGGGGTTTTTGAAAAACTGTTTTTT. It specifies CASSFGVFEKLFF.

This clonotype appeared a few times. The gene calls are TRBV12-3 or TRBV12-4 and TRBJ1-1; no firm D call. The CDR3 covers 12 residues. The V gene lost 5 bases and the J gene lost 5 bases, with 9 bases spanning the gap. The CDR3 loop is CASSAHRTEAFF. CDR3 sequence (DNA): TGTGCCAGCAGTGCGCATAGGACTGAAGCTTTCTTT.

This clonotype appeared a few times. CDR3 loop: CASSSPGLAWDEQYF. The CDR3, as DNA: TGTGCCAGCAGCTCACCGGGACTAGCGTGGGACGAGCAGTACTTC. The V gene is TRBV7-3, the J gene TRBJ2-5; 10 nucleotides line up with TRBD2. The J call may be faulty, since TRBJ2-7 better matches the DNA end. Germline V lookup: CDR1 SGHTA, CDR2 FQGTGA. This CDR3 contains 15 residues.

This clonotype has just a few counts. This chain uses TRBV6-6 with TRBJ1-5; no firm D call. Trimming cost V 1 base and J 5 bases, with 9 bases left between them. Germline CDR1 reads MNHNY; CDR2 reads SVGAGI (reference sequence). The CDR3 contains 14 residues. The CDR3, as DNA: TGTGCCAGCAGTTACTATGACCGATATCAGCCCCAGCATTTT. The encoded protein is CASSYYDRYQPQHF.

This clonotype was found a few times. The chain links TRBV7-9 to TRBJ2-4; tentatively, D is TRBD1 (6 bases). Trimming removed 1 base from V and 1 base from J, with 17 bases in between. The V gene's germline CDR1 is SEHNR and CDR2 FQNEAQ (reference sequence). The length of the CDR3 is 18 residues. The CDR3 DNA follows: TGTGCCAGCAGCTTAGGACAGGTCCCCCCTGGGGCCAAAAACATTCAGTACTTC. Protein product: CASSLGQVPPGAKNIQYF.

The CDR3 bases are TGTGCCAGCAGCGTAGATGGTAGCGGGACCCAAGAGACCCAGTACTTC. Its protein product is CASSVDGSGTQETQYF. The genes are TRBV9 and TRBJ2-5, with 8 bases that match TRBD2. Unmatched junction bases numbered 5, after V lost 0 bases and J lost 1 base. Germline CDR1 reads SGDLS; CDR2 reads YYNGEE. This CDR3 spans 16 amino acids.

This clonotype was seen more than once but under ten times. The chain links TRBV2 to TRBJ2-2, with TRBD1 identical over 11 bases. There are 15 residues in the CDR3. CDR1 and CDR2 (germline): SNHLY, FYNNEI. V shed 6 bases and J 0 bases; nucleotides not matched to a gene: 0. As DNA, the CDR3 is TGTGCCAGCAGGGGACAGGGGGCGAACACCGGGGAGCTGTTTTTT. Amino acids: CASRGQGANTGELFF.

This clonotype was counted only a few times. The rearrangement links TRBV2 to TRBJ2-1; TRBD1 aligns across 7 bases. The J call could be wrong; TRBJ2-7 is a better fit for the DNA end. The CDR3 is made up of 13 amino acids. From germline, CDR1 is SNHLY and CDR2 FYNNEI. CDR3 bases: TGTGCCAGCGCCCCCGGGGACAGCTACGAGCAGTACTTC. As protein: CASAPGDSYEQYF.

This chain joins TRBV10-3 and TRBJ2-3; 10 nucleotides match TRBD2. CDR1 is ENHRY, CDR2 SYGVKD, per germline. There are 17 residues in the CDR3. V shed 2 bases and J 1 base; nucleotides not matched to a gene: 6. The CDR3 DNA sequence: TGTGCCATCAGTGAGGCGACTAGCGGGTGGCGCACAGATACGCAGTATTTT. It yields the protein CAISEATSGWRTDTQYF.

This clonotype was detected a few times. The rearrangement joins TRBV20-1 to TRBJ2-5; possibly TRBD1 for D (6 bases). CDR3 length: 12 amino acids. With 0 bases removed from V and 6 bases from J, the gap between germline ends came to 8 bases. Germline assignment: CDR1 DFQATT and CDR2 SNEGSKA (reference sequence). The CDR3 coding sequence is TGCAGTGCTAGAGACACAGGGAAGACCCAGTACTTC. Amino acids: CSARDTGKTQYF.

This chain uses TRBV5-6 with TRBJ2-1; possible D gene TRBD1, 5 bases. In germline, CDR1 is SGHDT, CDR2 YYEEEE. Trimming took off 0 bases at V and 8 bases at J, with 18 bases between the two ends. The CDR3 runs 16 residues. CDR3 loop: CASSLAFQGKKYEQFF. The CDR3 bases are TGTGCCAGCAGCTTGGCCTTCCAGGGAAAAAAATATGAGCAGTTCTTC.

In this sample, this clonotype turned up a few times. J is TRBJ2-7 and V is TRBV29-1; 14 bases agree with TRBD2. With 7 bases clipped from V and 0 bases from J, the junction kept 8 bases outside the gene matches. CDR1 is SQVTM, CDR2 ANQGSEA, per germline. The CDR3 sequence is 16 residues long. The DNA of the CDR3 is TGCAGCGCGTCAGGACTAGCGGGAGGAAACTCCTACGAGCAGTACTTC. Translated, it gives CSASGLAGGNSYEQYF.

The V gene is TRBV27, the J gene TRBJ2-2, with 9 positions matching TRBD1. J gave up 8 bases and V 4 bases, and 5 bases lay outside the gene matches. Germline V gene data show CDR1 as MNHEY and CDR2 as SMNVEV (reference sequence). This CDR3 is 14 amino acids long. CDR3 region: CASSSDRGIGELFF. The CDR3 nucleotides read TGTGCCAGCAGTTCGGACAGGGGTATAGGGGAGCTGTTTTTT.

This clonotype was counted a few times. The CDR3 DNA reads as TGCAGTGCTAGGGAAGCAGCCGGGACTAGCGGAAGGGAGCAGTTCTTC. Residues: CSAREAAGTSGREQFF. The chain carries TRBV20-1 and TRBJ2-1, with TRBD2 identical over 11 bases. Germline CDR1 and CDR2: DFQATT and SNEGSKA (reference sequence). Trimming took 3 bases from V and 10 from J; bases not matched to a gene: 14. The CDR3 spans 16 residues.

This clonotype occurred once. The chain recombines TRBV7-8 with TRBJ2-3; no firm D call. The CDR3 totals 16 residues. With 2 bases removed from V and 2 bases from J, the gap between germline ends came to 14 bases. Per the germline V gene, CDR1 is SGHVS and CDR2 is FQNEAQ. In DNA form, the CDR3 reads TGTGCCAGCAGCTTACCCACGCGTACCTCCACAGATACGCAGTATTTT. Its protein product is CASSLPTRTSTDTQYF.

The chain combines TRBV7-3 with TRBJ2-1, with 12 bases matching TRBD2. Trimming removed 8 bases from V and 10 bases from J; junction bases left unmatched: 15. From germline, CDR1 is SGHTA and CDR2 FQGTGA. This CDR3 is 16 amino acids long. In DNA, the CDR3 is TGTGCCAGCCGAAAGGGTCTAGCGGGGGGGCCGGGAGAGCAGTTCTTC. Protein sequence: CASRKGLAGGPGEQFF. The entire variable domain, with the rest obtained from reference TRBV7-3 and TRBJ2-1, is as follows: GAGVSQTPSNKVTEKGKYVELRCDPISGHTALYWYRQSLGQGPEFLIYFQGTGAADDSGLPNDRFFAVRPEGSVSTLKIQRTERGDSAVYLCASRKGLAGGPGEQFFGPGTRLTVL.

This clonotype was recorded a few times. The V gene is TRBV12-3 or TRBV12-4, the J gene TRBJ2-7; possibly TRBD2 for D (5 bases). V was trimmed by 3 bases and J by 0 bases, leaving 15 bases between them. The CDR3 contains 16 residues. CDR3 loop: CASSLGGPAYSYEQYF. CDR3 DNA sequence: TGTGCCAGCAGTTTGGGCGGGCCGGCTTACTCCTACGAGCAGTACTTC.

DNA for the CDR3: TGCGCCAGCTGTCGGGCCGGACAGGGGGATAAGGAAAAACTGTTTTTT. Translation: CASCRAGQGDKEKLFF. The chain has TRBV5-1 and TRBJ1-4; 10 bases line up with TRBD1. The CDR3 sequence is 16 residues long. The germline V gene encodes CDR1 SGHRS and CDR2 YFSETQ. Losses at the gene ends were 7 bases for V and 8 bases for J; bases not matched to a gene: 14.

This clonotype was found a few times. J is TRBJ1-6 and V is TRBV9; D may be TRBD1 (5 bases). The CDR3 is 17 residues long. Germline assignment: CDR1 SGDLS and CDR2 YYNGEE. Trimming shortened V by 3 bases and J by 2 bases, and 15 bases separated the two germline ends. CDR3 amino acids: CASSGDSGVAYNSPLHF. The CDR3 coding sequence is TGTGCCAGCAGCGGAGACAGCGGGGTCGCCTATAATTCACCCCTCCACTTT. Complete variable domain (other parts from reference TRBV9 and TRBJ1-6): DSGVTQTPKHLITATGQRVTLRCSPRSGDLSVYWYQQSLDQGLQFLIQYYNGEERAKGNILERFSAQQFPDLHSELNLSSLELGDSALYFCASSGDSGVAYNSPLHFGNGTRLTVT.

Ten or more counts support this clonotype. The chain uses TRBV20-1 and TRBJ2-5; 7 bases fit TRBD2. V lost 1 base, J lost 2 bases, and 7 bases stayed unmatched. The CDR3 sequence is 15 residues long. The germline gives CDR1 DFQATT, CDR2 SNEGSKA (reference sequence). CDR3 DNA sequence: TGCAGTGCTAGAGGCGGCCTAGCGGAACAAGAGACCCAGTACTTC. Translation gives CSARGGLAEQETQYF.

V usage is TRBV20-1 and J usage is TRBJ2-7, with D uncertain. The V end was cut by 4 bases, the J end by 6 bases, with 13 bases between. CDR3 length: 12 residues. CDR1 is DFQATT, CDR2 SNEGSKA, per germline (reference sequence). The DNA of the CDR3 is TGCAGTGCTAAACCGGGTGATATCGAGCAGTACTTC. Encoded protein: CSAKPGDIEQYF.

V is TRBV11-2 and J is TRBJ1-4; unclear D gene. Germline V gene lookup returns CDR1 SGHAT and CDR2 FQNNGV. Trimming shortened V by 1 base and J by 7 bases, and 16 bases separated the two germline ends. The CDR3 runs 16 residues. The chain's CDR3 is CASSLVSGGPVEKLFF. The CDR3 coding sequence is TGTGCCAGCAGCTTAGTTTCAGGAGGGCCTGTTGAAAAACTGTTTTTT.

This chain connects TRBV20-1 to TRBJ2-5; 12 bases are shared with TRBD2. This CDR3 contains 14 residues. The V segment lost 1 base and the J segment 5 bases; nucleotides outside the gene matches: 2. Germline V gives CDR1 DFQATT, CDR2 SNEGSKA (reference sequence). Written as DNA, the CDR3 is TGCAGTGCTAGAGGGGGGACTAGCGGGGAGACCCAGTACTTC. It encodes CSARGGTSGETQYF.

The gene calls are TRBV7-2 and TRBJ1-2, with no clear D. This CDR3 comprises 15 residues. The germline V gene encodes CDR1 SGHTA and CDR2 FQGNSA. Trimming removed 3 bases from V and 5 bases from J, with 16 bases in between. The CDR3 DNA reads as TGTGCCAGCAGCTTTCAGACGGAGTCCCCTTATGGCTACACCTTC. Protein sequence: CASSFQTESPYGYTF. Combining the CDR3 with reference TRBV7-2 and TRBJ1-2 gives the whole variable domain GAGVSQSPSNKVTEKGKDVELRCDPISGHTALYWYRQSLGQGLEFLIYFQGNSAPDKSGLPSDRFSAERTGGSVSTLTIQRTQQEDSAVYLCASSFQTESPYGYTFGSGTRLTVV.

This chain connects TRBV2 to TRBJ2-3; 12 bases are shared with TRBD2. Germline V gene data show CDR1 as SNHLY and CDR2 as FYNNEI. The J segment lost 0 bases and the V segment lost 8 bases, leaving 3 bases of the junction unmatched. This CDR3 has 15 residues. The CDR3 protein is CASGGLAGSTDTQYF. In nucleotides, the CDR3 is TGTGCCAGCGGAGGACTAGCGGGGAGCACAGATACGCAGTATTTT.

CDR3 bases: TGTGCCAGCAGCTTCGACAGGGGGTTGGCCGGGGAGCTGTTTTTT. Its translation is CASSFDRGLAGELFF. The chain joins TRBV7-2 to TRBJ2-2, with 9 bases that match TRBD1. Germline CDR1 is SGHTA and CDR2 is FQGNSA. The CDR3 is 15 amino acids. V lost 3 bases, J lost 6 bases, and 5 bases stayed unmatched.